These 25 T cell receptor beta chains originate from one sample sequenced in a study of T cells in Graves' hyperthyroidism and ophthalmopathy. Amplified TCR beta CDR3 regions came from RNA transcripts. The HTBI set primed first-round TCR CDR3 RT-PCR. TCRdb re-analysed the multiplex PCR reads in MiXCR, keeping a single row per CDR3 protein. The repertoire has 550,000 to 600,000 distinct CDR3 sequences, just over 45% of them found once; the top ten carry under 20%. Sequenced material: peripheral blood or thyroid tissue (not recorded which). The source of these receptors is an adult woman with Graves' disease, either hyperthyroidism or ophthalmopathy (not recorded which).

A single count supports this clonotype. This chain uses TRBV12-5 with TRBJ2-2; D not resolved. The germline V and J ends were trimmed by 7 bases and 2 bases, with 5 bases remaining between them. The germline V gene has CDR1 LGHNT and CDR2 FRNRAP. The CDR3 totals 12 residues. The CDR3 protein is CASDINTGELFF. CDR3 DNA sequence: TGTGCTAGTGACATCAACACCGGGGAGCTGTTTTTT.

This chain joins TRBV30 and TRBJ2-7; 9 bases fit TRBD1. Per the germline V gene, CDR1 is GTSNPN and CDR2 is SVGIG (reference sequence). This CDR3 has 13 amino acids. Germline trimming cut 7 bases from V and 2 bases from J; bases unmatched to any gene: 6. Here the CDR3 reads CASTGTGPYEQYF. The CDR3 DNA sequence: TGTGCCTCCACCGGGACAGGGCCCTACGAGCAGTACTTC. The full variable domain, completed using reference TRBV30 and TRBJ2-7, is SQTIHQWPATLVQPVGSPLSLECTVEGTSNPNLYWYRQAAGRGLQLLFYSVGIGQISSEVPQNLSASRPQDRQFILSSKKLLLSDSGFYLCASTGTGPYEQYFGPGTRLTVT.

The CDR3 loop reads CATSSDRKFYEQYF. CDR3 nucleotide sequence: TGTGCCACCAGCAGCGATCGGAAATTCTACGAGCAGTACTTC. The chain recombines TRBV15 with TRBJ2-7; D gene ambiguous. CDR3 length: 14 amino acids. CDR1 and CDR2 from the germline V gene are LNHNV and YYDKDF (reference sequence). Trimming took 3 bases from V and 3 from J, leaving 12 bases between them.

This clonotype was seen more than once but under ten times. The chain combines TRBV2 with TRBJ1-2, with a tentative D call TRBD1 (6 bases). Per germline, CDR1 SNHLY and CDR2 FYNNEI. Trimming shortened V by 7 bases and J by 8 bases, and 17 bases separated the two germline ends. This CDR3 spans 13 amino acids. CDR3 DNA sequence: TGTGCCAGCAAGATGCAGGGGATAGGAGGCTACACCTTC. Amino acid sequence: CASKMQGIGGYTF.

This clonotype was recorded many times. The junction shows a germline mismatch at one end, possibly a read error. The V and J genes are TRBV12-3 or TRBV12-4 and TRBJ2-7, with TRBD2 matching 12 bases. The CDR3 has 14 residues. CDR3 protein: CASSSTSGSSFRRF. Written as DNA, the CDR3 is TGTGCCAGCAGTTCGACTAGCGGGAGCAGTTTCAGGCGTTTC.

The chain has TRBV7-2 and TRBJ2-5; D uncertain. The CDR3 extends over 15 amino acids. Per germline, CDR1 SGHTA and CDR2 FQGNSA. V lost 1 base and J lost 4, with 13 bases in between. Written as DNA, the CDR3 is TGTGCCAGCAGCTTAGGGACCCGGATTCCAGAGACCCAGTACTTC. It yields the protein CASSLGTRIPETQYF.

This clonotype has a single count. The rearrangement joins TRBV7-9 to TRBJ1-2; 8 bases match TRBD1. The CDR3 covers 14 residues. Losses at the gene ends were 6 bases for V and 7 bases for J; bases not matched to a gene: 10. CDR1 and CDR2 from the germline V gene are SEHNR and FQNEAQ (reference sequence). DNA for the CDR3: TGTGCCAGCAGTCCTGACAGGGGCTCAGGTGGCTACACCTTC. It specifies CASSPDRGSGGYTF.

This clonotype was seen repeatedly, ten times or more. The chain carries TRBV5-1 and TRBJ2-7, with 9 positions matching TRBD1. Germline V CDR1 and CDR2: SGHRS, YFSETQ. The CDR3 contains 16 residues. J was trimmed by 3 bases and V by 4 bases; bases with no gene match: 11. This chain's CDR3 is CASSPSVGQGRYEQYF. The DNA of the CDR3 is TGCGCCAGCAGCCCCTCTGTGGGACAGGGTCGCTACGAGCAGTACTTC.

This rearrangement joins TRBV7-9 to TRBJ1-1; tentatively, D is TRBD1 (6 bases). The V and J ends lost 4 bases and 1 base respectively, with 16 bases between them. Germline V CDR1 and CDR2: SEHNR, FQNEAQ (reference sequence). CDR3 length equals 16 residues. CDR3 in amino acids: CASSSQRQVPNTEAFF. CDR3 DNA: TGTGCCAGCAGCTCCCAACGACAGGTTCCGAACACTGAAGCTTTCTTT.

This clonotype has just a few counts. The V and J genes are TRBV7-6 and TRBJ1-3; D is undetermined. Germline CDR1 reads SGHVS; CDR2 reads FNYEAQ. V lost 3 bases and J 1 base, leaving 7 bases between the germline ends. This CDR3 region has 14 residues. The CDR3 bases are TGTGCCAGCAGCTTGGGTCGGTCTGGAAACACCATATATTTT. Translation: CASSLGRSGNTIYF.

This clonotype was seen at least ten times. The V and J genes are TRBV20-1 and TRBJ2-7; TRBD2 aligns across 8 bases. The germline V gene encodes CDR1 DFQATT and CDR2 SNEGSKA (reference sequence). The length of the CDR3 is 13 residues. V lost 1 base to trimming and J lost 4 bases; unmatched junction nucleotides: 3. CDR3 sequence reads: CSARVKRGYEQYF. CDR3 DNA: TGCAGTGCTAGAGTTAAGCGGGGGTACGAGCAGTACTTC.

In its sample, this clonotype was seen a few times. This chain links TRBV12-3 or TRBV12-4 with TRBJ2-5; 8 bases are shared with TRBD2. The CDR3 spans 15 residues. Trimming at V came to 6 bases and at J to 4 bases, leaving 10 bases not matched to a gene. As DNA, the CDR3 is TGTGCCAGCAGCCCTCGGGAGGGCCTCGGAGAGACCCAGTACTTC. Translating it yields CASSPREGLGETQYF.

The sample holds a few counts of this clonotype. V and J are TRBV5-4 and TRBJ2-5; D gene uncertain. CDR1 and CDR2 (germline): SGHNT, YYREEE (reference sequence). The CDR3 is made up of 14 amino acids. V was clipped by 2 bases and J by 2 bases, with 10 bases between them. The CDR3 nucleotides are TGTGCCAGCAGCTTAGTGGGGTTTCAAGAGACCCAGTACTTC. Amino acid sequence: CASSLVGFQETQYF.

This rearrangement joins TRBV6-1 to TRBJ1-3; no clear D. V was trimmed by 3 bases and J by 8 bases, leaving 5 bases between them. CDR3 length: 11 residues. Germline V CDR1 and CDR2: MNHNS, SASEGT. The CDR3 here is CASSDRYTIYF. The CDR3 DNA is TGTGCCAGCAGTGACCGCTACACCATATATTTT.

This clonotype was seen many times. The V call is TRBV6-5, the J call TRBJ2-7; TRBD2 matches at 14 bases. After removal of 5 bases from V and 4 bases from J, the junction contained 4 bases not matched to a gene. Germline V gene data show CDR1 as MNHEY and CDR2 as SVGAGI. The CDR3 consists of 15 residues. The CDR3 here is CASSPGLAGAYEQYF. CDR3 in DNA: TGTGCCAGCAGTCCGGGACTAGCGGGAGCATACGAGCAGTACTTC.

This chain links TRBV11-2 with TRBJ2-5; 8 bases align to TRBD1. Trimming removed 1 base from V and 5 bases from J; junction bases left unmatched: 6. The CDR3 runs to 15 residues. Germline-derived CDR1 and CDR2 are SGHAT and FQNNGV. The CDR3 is CASSLADRVWETQYF. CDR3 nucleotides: TGTGCCAGCAGCTTAGCGGACAGGGTTTGGGAGACCCAGTACTTC.

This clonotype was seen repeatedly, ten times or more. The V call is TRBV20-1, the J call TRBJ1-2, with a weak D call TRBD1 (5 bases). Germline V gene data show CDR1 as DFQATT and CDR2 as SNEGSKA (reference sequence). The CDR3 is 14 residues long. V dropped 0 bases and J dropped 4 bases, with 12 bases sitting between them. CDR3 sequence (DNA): TGCAGTGCTAGAGAGGGGGGGGAACTCTATGGCTACACCTTC. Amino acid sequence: CSAREGGELYGYTF.

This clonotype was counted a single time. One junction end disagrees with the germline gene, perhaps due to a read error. CDR3 bases: TGTGGCAGCTCACCGGACAGTAACTATGGCTACACCTTC. Its translation: CGSSPDSNYGYTF. This chain uses TRBV18 with TRBJ1-2; D might be TRBD1 (6 bases). Germline V gene sequence: CDR1 KGHSH, CDR2 LQKENI. There are 13 residues in the CDR3.

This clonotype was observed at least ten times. DNA of the CDR3: TGCAGTGCTAGAGGTCCAGGGTGGGGCACTGAAGCTTTCTTT. The encoded protein is CSARGPGWGTEAFF. This chain connects TRBV20-1 to TRBJ1-1; a possible D gene is TRBD1 (5 bases). Germline CDR1 and CDR2: DFQATT and SNEGSKA (reference sequence). The germline V and J ends were trimmed by 1 base and 4 bases, with 13 bases remaining between them. The CDR3 is made up of 14 amino acids.

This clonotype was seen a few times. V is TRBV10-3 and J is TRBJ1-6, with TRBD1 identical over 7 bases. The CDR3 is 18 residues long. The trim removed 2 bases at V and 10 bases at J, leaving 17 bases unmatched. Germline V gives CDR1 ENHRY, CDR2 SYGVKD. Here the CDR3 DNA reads TGTGCCATCAGTGAGGAGGGAAGACTACAGGGGACCGGATCACCCCTCCACTTT. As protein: CAISEEGRLQGTGSPLHF.

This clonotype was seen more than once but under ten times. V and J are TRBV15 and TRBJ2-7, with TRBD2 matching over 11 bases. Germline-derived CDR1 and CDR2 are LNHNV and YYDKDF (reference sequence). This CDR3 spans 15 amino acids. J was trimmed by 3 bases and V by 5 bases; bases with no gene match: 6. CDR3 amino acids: CATSLGLAGGYEQYF. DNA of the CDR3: TGTGCCACCAGCCTCGGACTAGCGGGTGGCTACGAGCAGTACTTC.

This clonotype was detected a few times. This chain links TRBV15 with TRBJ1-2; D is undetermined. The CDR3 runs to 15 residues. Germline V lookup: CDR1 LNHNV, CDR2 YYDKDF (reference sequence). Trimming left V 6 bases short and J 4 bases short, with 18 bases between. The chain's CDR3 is CATRRNREHFYGYTF. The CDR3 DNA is TGTGCCACCAGGAGGAACCGGGAGCACTTCTATGGCTACACCTTC. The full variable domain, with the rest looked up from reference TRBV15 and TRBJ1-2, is DAMVIQNPRYQVTQFGKPVTLSCSQTLNHNVMYWYQQKSSQAPKLLFHYYDKDFNNEADTPDNFQSRRPNTSFCFLDIRSPGLGDTAMYLCATRRNREHFYGYTFGSGTRLTVV.

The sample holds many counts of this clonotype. CDR3 sequence (DNA): TGTGCCAGCAGAAATGGACAGGCGGTTCGGGAGACCCAGTACTTC. This translates into CASRNGQAVRETQYF. The gene calls are TRBV6-5 and TRBJ2-5, with 7 bases that match TRBD1. The germline V gene has CDR1 MNHEY and CDR2 SVGAGI. Germline trimming cut 6 bases from V and 5 bases from J; bases unmatched to any gene: 12. The CDR3 runs to 15 residues.

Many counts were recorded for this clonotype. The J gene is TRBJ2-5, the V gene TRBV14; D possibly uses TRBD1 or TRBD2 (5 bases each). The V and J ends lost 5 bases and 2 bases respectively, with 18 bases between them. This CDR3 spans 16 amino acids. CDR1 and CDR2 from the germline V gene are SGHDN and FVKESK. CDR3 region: CASSGGDLRPQETQYF. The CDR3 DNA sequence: TGTGCCAGCAGCGGTGGGGACCTCAGGCCACAAGAGACCCAGTACTTC.

CDR3 protein: CASSQARGLYEQYF. Here the CDR3 DNA reads TGTGCCAGCAGCCAAGCTAGGGGGCTCTACGAGCAGTACTTC. The chain uses TRBV7-7 and TRBJ2-7, with 7 bases matching TRBD1. Losses at the gene ends were 5 bases for V and 3 bases for J; bases not matched to a gene: 7. CDR1 is SSHAT, CDR2 FNYEAQ, per germline (reference sequence). CDR3 length: 14 residues.